The rows below give T cell receptor beta chains drawn from one sample of a study of CD8 T cells in ankylosing spondylitis. MiXCR, run by TCRdb on the 5' RACE reads, gives a single entry per CDR3 protein. The top ten clones hold roughly 3.6% of a sample with about 300,000 distinct CDR3 sequences, under 25% of them seen once. The sequencing input was blood, either unsorted or a sorted T cell fraction (not recorded which). The receptors shown here come from a female donor with ankylosing spondylitis or in good health (not recorded which). Each CDR3 is given with its conserved first and last residue. A D gene is named only where the DNA matches it firmly. Clone sizes are given selectively: once, few, many, or a class where the clone is expanded.

abundance | d_gene | j_gene | v_gene | CDR3aa | CDR3nt
NA | NA | TRBJ2-3 | TRBV4-3 | CASSQAAASTDTQYF | TGCGCCAGCAGCCAAGCGGCAGCTAGCACAGATACGCAGTATTTT
few | NA | TRBJ2-1 | TRBV6-5 | CASSYDGTPHSYNEQFF | TGTGCCAGCAGTTACGACGGGACACCTCACTCCTACAATGAGCAGTTCTTC
NA | TRBD2 | TRBJ2-2 | TRBV6-1 | CASNEAGGTTGELFF | TGTGCCAGCAATGAAGCGGGAGGGACTACCGGGGAGCTGTTTTTT
few | TRBD2 | TRBJ2-5 | TRBV11-2 | CASSLTGLAGITQETQYF | TGTGCCAGCAGCCTCACGGGACTAGCGGGGATTACCCAAGAGACCCAGTACTTC
few | NA | TRBJ2-7 | TRBV4-3 | CASKQYGVYEQYF | TGCGCCAGCAAGCAGTACGGGGTTTACGAGCAGTACTTC
NA | TRBD1 | TRBJ1-1 | TRBV5-1 | CASSLKGAGDTEAFF | TGCGCCAGCAGCTTGAAGGGGGCTGGGGACACTGAAGCTTTCTTT
NA | NA | TRBJ1-2 | TRBV27 | CASSLWGGSTQGYTF | TGTGCCAGCAGTTTATGGGGCGGGTCTACCCAGGGCTACACCTTC
NA | NA | TRBJ2-3 | TRBV12-3/TRBV12-4 | CASSPPSGTDTQYF | TGTGCCAGCAGTCCTCCGTCCGGCACAGATACGCAGTATTTT
NA | NA | TRBJ2-3 | TRBV20-1 | CSARGPGTTDTQYF | TGCAGTGCTAGAGGCCCCGGGACTACAGATACGCAGTATTTT
NA | TRBD1 | TRBJ1-6 | TRBV20-1 | CSARPTGNSPLHF | TGCAGTGCTAGACCGACAGGGAATTCACCCCTCCACTTT
NA | NA | TRBJ2-1 | TRBV5-6 | CASSRRRPGDEQFF | TGTGCCAGCAGCAGGAGGAGACCAGGCGATGAGCAGTTCTTC
NA | NA | TRBJ1-5 | TRBV6-2/TRBV6-3 | CASSLGTVNQPQHF | TGTGCCAGCAGCCTAGGGACGGTGAATCAGCCCCAGCATTTT
few | TRBD2 | TRBJ2-7 | TRBV20-1 | CSAREASGRAMRGEQYF | TGCAGTGCTAGAGAAGCTAGCGGGAGGGCCATGAGGGGGGAGCAGTACTTC
few | NA | TRBJ2-5 | TRBV7-9 | CASRLHETQYF | TGTGCCAGCAGATTACACGAGACCCAGTACTTC
NA | NA | TRBJ1-1 | TRBV3-1 | CASSPRTGYNTEAFF | TGTGCCAGCAGCCCTCGTACAGGGTACAACACTGAAGCTTTCTTT
NA | NA | TRBJ2-7 | TRBV7-9 | CASSLAGWEEEEQYF | TGTGCCAGCAGCTTAGCAGGGTGGGAGGAGGAAGAGCAGTACTTC
few | NA | TRBJ1-6 | TRBV12-3/TRBV12-4 | CASSIRSPLHF | TGTGCCAGCAGTATCCGGTCACCCCTCCACTTT
NA | NA | TRBJ1-4 | TRBV20-1 | CSAPLGGNSEKLFF | TGCAGTGCCCCCCTGGGGGGGAATAGCGAAAAACTGTTTTTT
NA | TRBD1 | TRBJ1-2 | TRBV6-5 | CASSLDRGISRNGVNGYTF | TGTGCCAGCAGCCTCGACAGGGGAATTTCGCGAAACGGCGTAAACGGCTACACCTTC
many | NA | TRBJ1-5 | TRBV12-3/TRBV12-4 | CASSLMYSNQPQHF | TGTGCCAGCAGTTTAATGTATAGCAATCAGCCCCAGCATTTT
NA | TRBD2 | TRBJ2-3 | TRBV20-1 | CSAPSGGMADTQYF | TGCAGTGCCCCTTCGGGGGGTATGGCAGATACGCAGTATTTT
NA | TRBD1 | TRBJ2-1 | TRBV7-3 | CASSRRGLGNEQFF | TGTGCCAGCAGCCGCAGGGGGTTAGGCAATGAGCAGTTCTTC